This passage covers 27 T cell receptor beta chains from one sample sequenced in a study of T cell changes during pregnancy in multiple sclerosis. Clones were sequenced by immunoSEQ multiplex PCR, and TCRdb holds only the in-frame ones, with some missing. This sample has around 70,000 clones, with 85% to 95% found just once. The material was peripheral blood, obtained in the second trimester of pregnancy. The receptors were sampled from a female donor in good health, enrolled as a control in a pregnancy study.

V and J are TRBV7-3 and TRBJ2-7, with D unresolved. V shed 0 bases and J shed 5 bases, with 8 bases lying between them. The CDR3 spans 13 residues. Germline lookup yields CDR1 SGHTA and CDR2 FQGTGA. The CDR3, as DNA: TGTGCCAGCAGCTTAACGGAGACGGACGAGCAGTACTTC. This gives the protein CASSLTETDEQYF.

The chain links TRBV6-5 to TRBJ1-4; TRBD1 is a possible D gene (6 bases). The CDR3 is 15 residues long. V lost 2 bases and J lost 12, with 19 bases in between. The germline gives CDR1 MNHEY, CDR2 SVGAGI. The CDR3 loop is CASSYEGEGGRELFF. CDR3 bases: TGTGCCAGCAGTTACGAGGGGGAGGGTGGCCGGGAACTGTTTTTT.

The V and J genes are TRBV4-1 and TRBJ2-1; a possible D gene is TRBD2 (5 bases). This CDR3 has 15 amino acids. Germline CDR1 is MGHRA and CDR2 is YSYEKL. The ends were cut back, 2 bases at V and 8 bases at J, with 16 bases in the middle. The CDR3 spells CASSQPGVPGDEQFF. CDR3 in DNA: TGCGCCAGCAGCCAACCCGGGGTACCCGGGGATGAGCAGTTCTTC.

V usage is TRBV10-3 and J usage is TRBJ1-1; TRBD1 matches at 9 bases. The CDR3 totals 17 residues. Unmatched junction bases numbered 7, after V lost 0 bases and J lost 2 bases. Per germline, CDR1 ENHRY and CDR2 SYGVKD. The CDR3 coding sequence is TGTGCCATCAGTGAGTCGGAGAGGGACAGGGTTAACACTGAAGCTTTCTTT. Encoded protein: CAISESERDRVNTEAFF.

J is TRBJ1-5 and V is TRBV7-8; 10 nucleotides match TRBD1. The CDR3 sequence is 14 residues long. Trimming removed 5 bases from V and 6 bases from J; junction bases left unmatched: 4. The germline V gene encodes CDR1 SGHVS and CDR2 FQNEAQ. CDR3 sequence (DNA): TGTGCCAGCAGCGGACAGGGGGTCGGTCAGCCCCAGCATTTT. Translating gives CASSGQGVGQPQHF.

This clone appeared a single time. This chain links TRBV9 with TRBJ2-3; TRBD1 matches 7 bases. This CDR3 spans 9 amino acids. Germline-derived CDR1 and CDR2 are SGDLS and YYNGEE. With 7 bases clipped from V and 10 bases from J, the junction kept 0 bases outside the gene matches. The CDR3 is CASGTAQYF. Written as DNA, the CDR3 is TGTGCCAGCGGGACAGCGCAGTATTTT.

This chain links TRBV7-9 with TRBJ2-7, with D tentatively TRBD2 (7 bases). V lost 0 bases and J lost 5, with 11 bases in between. CDR1 SEHNR and CDR2 FQNEAQ come from the germline V gene (reference sequence). There are 14 residues in the CDR3. Written as DNA, the CDR3 is TGTGCCAGCAGCTTAGCGGGGGGGCCCCACGAGCAGTACTTC. Residues: CASSLAGGPHEQYF.

For this clone: Other DNA sequences in the same sample also yield this CDR3. The chain links TRBV29-1 to TRBJ1-5; D gene uncertain. The CDR3 is made up of 13 amino acids. Trimming removed 4 bases from V and 6 bases from J, with 13 bases in between. Germline-derived CDR1 and CDR2 are SQVTM and ANQGSEA. CDR3 in DNA: TGCAGCGTTGCTAGAGGGCCAGGTCAGCCCCAGCATTTT. This translates into CSVARGPGQPQHF.

As DNA, the CDR3 is TGTGCCAGCAGCTTACTTAGACCCGGGGGGGCCGACACCGGGGAGCTGTTTTTT. This encodes CASSLLRPGGADTGELFF. The rearrangement joins TRBV7-9 to TRBJ2-2, with 8 bases identical to TRBD2. The CDR3 covers 18 residues. Per germline, CDR1 SEHNR and CDR2 FQNEAQ (reference sequence). V shed 2 bases and J 3 bases; nucleotides not matched to a gene: 11. Together with reference TRBV7-9 and TRBJ2-2, the CDR3 gives the full variable domain: DTGVSQNPRHKITKRGQNVTFRCDPISEHNRLYWYRQTLGQGPEFLTYFQNEAQLEKSRLLSDRFSAERPKGSFSTLEIQRTEQGDSAMYLCASSLLRPGGADTGELFFGEGSRLTVL.

The rearrangement links TRBV11-3 to TRBJ2-3; 9 bases agree with TRBD2. Germline-derived CDR1 and CDR2 are SGHNT and YENEEA. The J segment lost 2 bases and the V segment lost 3 bases, leaving 3 bases of the junction unmatched. CDR3 length: 15 amino acids. In nucleotides, the CDR3 is TGTGCCAGCAGCTTTAGCGGGGGAGTCACAGATACGCAGTATTTT. It encodes CASSFSGGVTDTQYF.

The CDR3 nucleotides are TGTGCCAGCGTAGACAGGGTCTCTGGAAACACCATATATTTT. Its protein is CASVDRVSGNTIYF. The V gene is TRBV6-4, the J gene TRBJ1-3; 7 bases map to TRBD1. V was pared by 8 bases and J by 0 bases, with 4 bases of the junction left unmatched. The germline gives CDR1 MRHNA, CDR2 SNTAGT. The CDR3 length is 14 residues.

The chain recombines TRBV25-1 with TRBJ2-1; D is perhaps TRBD1 (6 bases). The V end lost 4 bases, the J end lost 2 bases, and 12 bases lay between the germline ends. The CDR3 consists of 15 residues. From germline, CDR1 is MGHDK and CDR2 SYGVNS. CDR3 DNA sequence: TGTGCCAGCAGTGCCCCCGGGACAACCTACAATGAGCAGTTCTTC. Protein sequence: CASSAPGTTYNEQFF.

The chain joins TRBV4-2 to TRBJ2-7; 9 bases match TRBD1. The CDR3 runs 15 residues. The ends lost 0 bases at V and 2 bases at J; junction bases unmatched: 2. In germline, CDR1 is LGHNA, CDR2 YNFKEQ. The CDR3 bases are TGTGCCAGCAGCCAAGATCGGGACAGGGCCTACGAGCAGTACTTC. The encoded protein is CASSQDRDRAYEQYF.

This chain links TRBV9 with TRBJ2-5, with 12 bases fitting TRBD2. CDR1 and CDR2 (germline): SGDLS, YYNGEE. With 2 bases clipped from V and 5 bases from J, the junction kept 7 bases outside the gene matches. The CDR3 spans 16 residues. The DNA for the CDR3 is TGTGCCAGCAGCGTCACTAGCGGGGGGACAGGGGAGACCCAGTACTTC. This sequence encodes CASSVTSGGTGETQYF.

In DNA form, the CDR3 reads TGTGCCAGCAGTACACAACGGGTAGCTAACTATGGCTACACCTTC. It is translated as CASSTQRVANYGYTF. V usage is TRBV5-4 and J usage is TRBJ1-2, with D hard to call. Trimming took off 5 bases at V and 0 bases at J, with 14 bases between the two ends. Germline V gene lookup returns CDR1 SGHNT and CDR2 YYREEE (reference sequence). CDR3 length: 15 residues.

This chain connects TRBV7-2 to TRBJ2-6; D gene ambiguous. This CDR3 has 17 residues. CDR1 is SGHTA and CDR2 is FQGNSA in the germline V gene. V was pared by 5 bases and J by 1 base, with 15 bases between. The DNA of the CDR3 is TGTGCCAGCAGCACATCCTTTCCAGCGTCTGGGGCCAACGTCCTGACTTTC. This encodes CASSTSFPASGANVLTF.

CDR3 DNA sequence: TGTGCCAGCAGCGTCCCGGGGACAGGGACAAACACCGGGGAGCTGTTTTTT. Residues: CASSVPGTGTNTGELFF. The chain uses TRBV9 and TRBJ2-2, with TRBD1 matching 9 bases. Germline lookup yields CDR1 SGDLS and CDR2 YYNGEE. There are 17 residues in the CDR3. Trimming at V came to 2 bases and at J to 2 bases, leaving 7 bases not matched to a gene.

The chain has TRBV30 and TRBJ1-4, with D maybe TRBD1 (5 bases). The CDR3 is 15 amino acids. With 0 bases removed from V and 10 bases from J, the gap between germline ends came to 18 bases. Germline values: CDR1 GTSNPN, CDR2 SVGIG (reference sequence). As DNA, the CDR3 is TGTGCCTGGAGTGTTACAGGTCTCCTCGGTGGAAAACTGTTTTTT. Its translation is CAWSVTGLLGGKLFF.

The J gene is TRBJ1-5, the V gene TRBV18, with 7 bases matching TRBD1. The CDR3 has 14 residues. Germline lookup yields CDR1 KGHSH and CDR2 LQKENI. The junction had 5 bases not matched to a gene; V was cut back by 3 bases and J by 6 bases. The CDR3, as DNA: TGTGCCAGCTCACCGACAGGGTTTTTTCAGCCCCAGCATTTT. Amino acids: CASSPTGFFQPQHF. The complete variable domain, with remaining parts taken from reference TRBV18 and TRBJ1-5, reads NAGVMQNPRHLVRRRGQEARLRCSPMKGHSHVYWYRQLPEEGLKFMVYLQKENIIDESGMPKERFSAEFPKEGPSILRIQQVVRGDSAAYFCASSPTGFFQPQHFGDGTRLSIL.

About this clone: Other DNA sequences from this sample encode an identical CDR3 as well. The rearrangement joins TRBV7-2 to TRBJ2-3, with 8 bases matching TRBD1. With 5 bases clipped from V and 4 bases from J, the junction kept 11 bases outside the gene matches. Germline CDR1 and CDR2: SGHTA and FQGNSA. CDR3 length: 16 residues. CDR3 amino acids: CASSPRTGQVADTQYF. The CDR3 DNA follows: TGTGCCAGCAGCCCGAGGACAGGGCAGGTTGCAGATACGCAGTATTTT.

V usage is TRBV4-2 and J usage is TRBJ1-2; D unresolved. Germline V gene sequence: CDR1 LGHNA, CDR2 YNFKEQ. This CDR3 is 13 amino acids long. V was shortened by 1 base and J by 3 bases, with 6 bases between the two germline ends. CDR3 sequence: CASSQVRDYGYTF. The CDR3 bases are TGTGCCAGCAGCCAAGTCCGGGACTATGGCTACACCTTC.

J is TRBJ1-2 and V is TRBV6-5; 8 bases map to TRBD1. This CDR3 contains 15 residues. The junction had 11 bases not matched to a gene; V was cut back by 5 bases and J by 6 bases. CDR1 and CDR2 (germline): MNHEY, SVGAGI. CDR3 nucleotides: TGTGCCAGCAGTCCTCCGGGGGGACAGGCTCATGGCTACACCTTC. Encoded protein: CASSPPGGQAHGYTF.

CDR3 region: CASSQEGAPYEQYF. In DNA form, the CDR3 reads TGCGCCAGCAGCCAAGAAGGGGCACCCTACGAGCAGTACTTC. The chain links TRBV4-1 to TRBJ2-7, with a tentative D call TRBD1 (5 bases). This CDR3 is 14 amino acids long. CDR1 is MGHRA and CDR2 is YSYEKL in the germline V gene. V was pared by 0 bases and J by 2 bases, with 8 bases between.

The chain carries TRBV4-1 and TRBJ1-4, with 7 bases that match TRBD1. This CDR3 comprises 15 residues. J gave up 7 bases and V 1 base, and 6 bases lay outside the gene matches. Germline V gene lookup returns CDR1 MGHRA and CDR2 YSYEKL. The CDR3 loop reads CASSQAAGQVEKLFF. The DNA for the CDR3 is TGCGCCAGCAGCCAAGCGGCAGGACAGGTTGAAAAACTGTTTTTT.

Only one count was recorded for this clone. The gene calls are TRBV25-1 and TRBJ2-7; 10 bases are a match to TRBD1. From germline, CDR1 is MGHDK and CDR2 SYGVNS. V shed 3 bases, J shed 4 bases, and the junction held 6 bases outside the gene matches. The CDR3 contains 15 residues. The CDR3 DNA reads as TGTGCCAGCAGTGAGGGACCGGGACAGGGGTACGAGCAGTACTTC. This gives the protein CASSEGPGQGYEQYF.

The rearrangement joins TRBV7-3 to TRBJ2-5, with D possibly TRBD2 on 7 matching bases. CDR1 is SGHTA and CDR2 is FQGTGA in the germline V gene. Trimming cost V 3 bases and J 5 bases, with 13 bases left between them. The CDR3 sequence is 14 residues long. CDR3 protein: CASSFGGARETQYF. In DNA form, the CDR3 reads TGTGCCAGCAGCTTTGGGGGGGCCCGGGAGACCCAGTACTTC.

The gene calls are TRBV7-2 and TRBJ2-7, with D possibly TRBD1 on 6 matching bases. There are 15 residues in the CDR3. Trimming took 0 bases from V and 2 from J, leaving 11 bases between them. Germline assignment: CDR1 SGHTA and CDR2 FQGNSA. Written as DNA, the CDR3 is TGTGCCAGCAGCTTAGCCCTCGGACAGCCCTACGAGCAGTACTTC. Its protein is CASSLALGQPYEQYF.